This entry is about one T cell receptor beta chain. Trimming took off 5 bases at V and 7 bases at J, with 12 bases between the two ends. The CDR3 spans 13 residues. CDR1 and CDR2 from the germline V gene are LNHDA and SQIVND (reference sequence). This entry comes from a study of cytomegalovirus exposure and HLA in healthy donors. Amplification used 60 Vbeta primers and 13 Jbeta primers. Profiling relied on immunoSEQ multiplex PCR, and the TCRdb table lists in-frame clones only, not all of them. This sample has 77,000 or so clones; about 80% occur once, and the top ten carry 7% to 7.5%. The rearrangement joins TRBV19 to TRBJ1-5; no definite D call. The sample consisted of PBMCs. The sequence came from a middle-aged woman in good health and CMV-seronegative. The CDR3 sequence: CASSEDRRQPQHF. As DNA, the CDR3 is TGTGCCAGTAGTGAAGACCGGAGGCAGCCCCAGCATTTT.